Listed here are 3 T cell receptor beta chains from one sample, sequenced in a study of T cells in Graves' hyperthyroidism and ophthalmopathy. Amplified TCR beta CDR3 regions derived from RNA transcripts. First-round RT-PCR with HTBI primers amplified the TCR CDR3 region. TCRdb independently ran MiXCR on the multiplex PCR reads; one entry per CDR3 protein. The sample contains about 400,000 distinct CDR3 sequences, 15% of which appear only once. The material sequenced was blood. The receptors were sampled from a woman in her twenties or thirties with Graves' hyperthyroidism.

At least ten counts were recorded for this clonotype. The CDR3 sequence is CASTPEWGNGYTF. CDR3 DNA: TGTGCCAGCACACCCGAGTGGGGGAATGGCTACACCTTC. The chain recombines TRBV6-1 with TRBJ1-2; D perhaps matches TRBD1 (5 bases). The CDR3 covers 13 residues. Germline CDR1 reads MNHNS; CDR2 reads SASEGT. The V end lost 7 bases, the J end lost 6 bases, and 15 bases lay between the germline ends.

This clonotype has at least ten counts. The rearrangement links TRBV6-1 to TRBJ1-2; TRBD1 agrees at 10 bases. Germline V gene data show CDR1 as MNHNS and CDR2 as SASEGT. V lost 10 bases and J lost 5; bases outside the gene matches: 7. CDR3 length: 13 amino acids. The CDR3 DNA reads TGTGCCACTGGACAGGGGGTAACTTATGGCTACACCTTC. Amino acid sequence: CATGQGVTYGYTF.

This clonotype showed up many times. CDR3 nucleotides: TGCAGCGTTGACCCTACCGGGACACCGTTAAGTACAGATACGCAGTATTTT. Translation: CSVDPTGTPLSTDTQYF. The V and J genes are TRBV29-1 and TRBJ2-3, with D possibly matching TRBD1 (6 bases). CDR3 length equals 17 residues. V gave up 3 bases and J gave up 3 bases, with 22 bases separating them. Germline CDR1 reads SQVTM; CDR2 reads ANQGSEA.